Listed below are T cell receptor beta chains from one sample, sequenced in a study of blood T cell repertoires in COVID-19. Here immunoSEQ multiplex PCR was the method, and the copy in TCRdb shows in-frame clones only, minus some. The sample yields fewer than 250,000 clones, around 82% seen once. The source material was peripheral blood. These receptors were collected from a woman aged 50 to 60 with acute or convalescent COVID-19. Both conserved end residues are part of each CDR3. Fields, in order: V gene, J gene, clone size, D gene, CDR3 DNA, CDR3 protein. The D gene is left open where the match is weak. Part of the rows lack a size; the others show once, few, many or a class for expanded clones.

TRBV27,TRBJ1-1,NA,NA,TGTGCCAGCAGGCCCTCTCGCGGGGGATCGAACACTGAAGCTTTCTTT,CASRPSRGGSNTEAFF
TRBV6-5,TRBJ2-3,NA,TRBD2,TGTGCCAGCATGCTAGCGGGAGGGGAATGGGATACGCAGTATTTT,CASMLAGGEWDTQYF
TRBV5-1,TRBJ1-1,NA,TRBD1,TGCGCCAGCAGCTTGGGACAGGGAGCTGAAGCTTTCTTT,CASSLGQGAEAFF
TRBV9,TRBJ2-1,once,TRBD2,TGTGCCAGCAGCGTAGGGTTTAGGGGACTAGCGGACTCCTACAATGAGCAGTTCTTC,CASSVGFRGLADSYNEQFF
TRBV24-1,TRBJ2-3,NA,TRBD1,TGTGCCACCAGTGACTCAGGGGGTACGCAGTATTTT,CATSDSGGTQYF
TRBV28,TRBJ1-4,NA,NA,TGTGCCAGCAGGGCCGCGGGGGAAAAACTGTTTTTT,CASRAAGEKLFF
TRBV24-1,TRBJ2-5,NA,NA,TGTGCCACCAGTGAACCGACAGGAACTCGAAGGGAGACCCAGTACTTC,CATSEPTGTRRETQYF
TRBV19,TRBJ2-6,NA,NA,TGTGCCAGTACCAGGGGAAGCAGTCCAGGGGCCAACGTCCTGACTTTC,CASTRGSSPGANVLTF
TRBV11-2,TRBJ2-5,NA,NA,TGTGCCAGCAGCTTAGATCGGGGTATTGAGACCCAGTACTTC,CASSLDRGIETQYF
TRBV7-9,TRBJ2-7,NA,TRBD2,TGTGCCAGCAGCTTAGGGACTAGCGGTACCTACGGGCAGTACTTC,CASSLGTSGTYGQYF
TRBV28,TRBJ1-1,NA,TRBD1,TGTGCCAGTTCGACAGGGGGTATTTCTCTGAACACTGAAGCTTTCTTT,CASSTGGISLNTEAFF
TRBV7-2,TRBJ2-3,NA,TRBD2,TGTGCCAGCAGCTTAGCCCGGGGTAGCGGGAGAAGCACAGATACGCAGTATTTT,CASSLARGSGRSTDTQYF
TRBV6-2/TRBV6-3,TRBJ2-1,NA,NA,TGTGCCAGCAGTAGGGACTGGCACAATGAGCAGTTCTTC,CASSRDWHNEQFF
TRBV4-2,TRBJ2-1,NA,TRBD2,TGTGCCAGCAGCCAAACCTCGTCGACTAGCGCCTACAATGAGCAGTTCTTC,CASSQTSSTSAYNEQFF
TRBV9,TRBJ2-7,NA,NA,TGTGCCAGCAGCGTAGAATCGGCCTACGAGCAGTACTTC,CASSVESAYEQYF
TRBV5-6,TRBJ2-3,NA,NA,TGTGCCAGCAGCTCTTACGGGACAGATACGCAGTATTTT,CASSSYGTDTQYF
TRBV3-1/TRBV3-2,TRBJ2-7,NA,TRBD2,TGTGCCAGCAGCCAAGATAATAGCGGGGGGTACGAGCAGTACTTC,CASSQDNSGGYEQYF
TRBV18,TRBJ1-4,NA,TRBD1,TGTGCCAGCTCCCCTGACCGGGACAGATCTAATGAAAAACTGTTTTTT,CASSPDRDRSNEKLFF
TRBV27,TRBJ1-2,NA,TRBD1,TGTGCCAGCAGTCTCATTCCCACAGGGGTTTATGGCTACACCTTC,CASSLIPTGVYGYTF
TRBV9,TRBJ2-3,NA,TRBD2,TGTGCCAGCAGCCCTGAGGGGGGACTAGCGGGAGCCCTACGCCTGGTGGATACGCAGTATTTT,CASSPEGGLAGALRLVDTQYF
TRBV9,TRBJ2-5,NA,NA,TGTGCCAGCAGCGGGGTAGCGGAGGAGACCCAGTACTTC,CASSGVAEETQYF
TRBV3-1/TRBV3-2,TRBJ2-7,NA,NA,TGTGCCAGCAGCCAAAGTCTATTGGTTTTCGGCGAGCAGTACTTC,CASSQSLLVFGEQYF
TRBV10-3,TRBJ2-4,NA,TRBD2,TGTGCCATCCATAGCGGGAGGGCCACGGACATTCAGTACTTC,CAIHSGRATDIQYF
TRBV20-1,TRBJ2-7,NA,NA,TGCAGTGCTCTAACAGGGGAGCAGTACTTC,CSALTGEQYF
TRBV2,TRBJ1-4,NA,NA,TGTGCCAGCAGTGAAGGCGGGACGGAGGAAAAACTGTTTTTT,CASSEGGTEEKLFF
TRBV12-3/TRBV12-4,TRBJ2-7,NA,TRBD2,TGTGCCAGCAGTTTCGCCGGGACTAGCGCCCAGTACTTC,CASSFAGTSAQYF
TRBV28,TRBJ2-1,NA,TRBD2,TGTGCCAGCAGTTGGTCCCCTAGCGGGAGGGCCGGAGAAAATGAGCAGTTCTTC,CASSWSPSGRAGENEQFF
TRBV13,TRBJ1-2,NA,TRBD1,TGTGCCAGCAGCCAACAGGGGGTATCTACCTATGGCTACACCTTC,CASSQQGVSTYGYTF
TRBV19,TRBJ1-4,once,TRBD1,TGTGCCAGTAGTGAGTGGACAGGAGCAACTAATGAAAAACTGTTTTTT,CASSEWTGATNEKLFF
TRBV6-5,TRBJ2-7,NA,NA,TGTGCCAGCAGTTACTCGAGGAGTCAGACCGAGCAGTACTTC,CASSYSRSQTEQYF
TRBV25-1,TRBJ1-6,NA,NA,TGTGCCAGCTCACAGGTTCATAATTCACCCCTCCACTTT,CASSQVHNSPLHF
TRBV10-3,TRBJ1-4,few,NA,TGTGCCATCAGTGAGTCGGGGAGGGGGACTAATGAAAAACTGTTTTTT,CAISESGRGTNEKLFF
TRBV23-1,TRBJ2-3,NA,TRBD1,TGCGCCAGCAGTCAATCTCCCCGGGACAGGGGGGACAGCACAGATACGCAGTATTTT,CASSQSPRDRGDSTDTQYF
TRBV11-2,TRBJ2-7,NA,NA,TGTGCCAGCAGCCGAGGGGAGGTCCGGTCGCGTGAGCAGTACTTC,CASSRGEVRSREQYF
TRBV28,TRBJ2-2,NA,NA,TGTGCCAGCAGGGGAGCCGGGGAGCTGTTTTTT,CASRGAGELFF
TRBV2,TRBJ2-7,NA,NA,TGTGCCAGCAGTGACGGGCCGGGACGGAGGGACTACGAGCAGTACTTC,CASSDGPGRRDYEQYF
TRBV4-2,TRBJ2-1,NA,NA,TGTGCCAGCAGCCAAGCGGCGGGAAATGGGTACAATGAGCAGTTCTTC,CASSQAAGNGYNEQFF
TRBV19,TRBJ1-1,NA,NA,TGTGCCAGTAACCTCCGGGGGGCAGCTCCTGAAGCTTTCTTT,CASNLRGAAPEAFF
TRBV15,TRBJ2-1,NA,NA,TGTGCCACCAGCAGAGATCGCGGGAATTACAATGAGCAGTTCTTC,CATSRDRGNYNEQFF
TRBV6-2/TRBV6-3,TRBJ2-1,NA,NA,TGTGCCAGCAGTTACGCGACTAATGAGCAGTTCTTC,CASSYATNEQFF
TRBV6-5,TRBJ2-1,NA,TRBD1,TGTGCCAGCAGCAAAACAGGGGGCTTGTTTGGTGAGCAGTTCTTC,CASSKTGGLFGEQFF
TRBV18,TRBJ2-1,many,TRBD1,TGTGCCAGCTCAAGGGGACAGGTTTCGAATGAGCAGTTCTTC,CASSRGQVSNEQFF